The 7 T cell receptor beta chains below all came from one sample that was sequenced in a study of cytomegalovirus exposure and HLA in healthy donors. The PCR had 60 Vbeta and 13 Jbeta primers. Method: immunoSEQ multiplex PCR; TCRdb's copy keeps in-frame clones and lacks some. The sample shows about 190,000 clones, 60% to 85% of them seen only once. Sequencing input: PBMCs. These receptors came from a woman aged 18-29 years in good health and CMV-seronegative.

The J gene is TRBJ2-6, the V gene TRBV7-6; 9 nucleotides match TRBD2. With 5 bases clipped from V and 3 bases from J, the junction kept 11 bases outside the gene matches. The CDR3 extends over 18 amino acids. CDR1 SGHVS and CDR2 FNYEAQ come from the germline V gene. The CDR3: CASSEPVAGVGGANVLTF. For the CDR3, the DNA is TGTGCCAGCAGCGAACCGGTAGCGGGGGTTGGTGGGGCCAACGTCCTGACTTTC.

The rearrangement links TRBV7-9 to TRBJ2-1; D is possibly TRBD1 (6 bases). The CDR3 sequence is 14 residues long. Germline-derived CDR1 and CDR2 are SEHNR and FQNEAQ (reference sequence). Between the trimmed V and J ends, which lost 6 bases and 0 bases, there was a span of 9 bases. CDR3 in amino acids: CASRLDSSYNEQFF. The DNA of the CDR3 is TGTGCCAGCAGATTGGACAGCTCCTACAATGAGCAGTTCTTC.

This clone appeared once. CDR3 sequence reads: CASTSGTGGHEQYF. CDR3 DNA sequence: TGTGCCAGCACCTCCGGGACAGGGGGCCACGAGCAGTACTTC. The chain has TRBV27 and TRBJ2-7, with 12 positions matching TRBD1. Germline lookup yields CDR1 MNHEY and CDR2 SMNVEV (reference sequence). CDR3 size: 14 residues. Germline trimming cut 7 bases from V and 5 bases from J; bases unmatched to any gene: 6.

Comments on this clone: This same CDR3 is encoded by further DNA sequences in the sample. This chain connects TRBV5-6 to TRBJ1-2; D ambiguous. Trimming took off 1 base at V and 8 bases at J, with 15 bases between the two ends. CDR1 and CDR2 (germline): SGHDT, YYEEEE. There are 14 residues in the CDR3. CDR3 sequence reads: CASSLRTALLGYTF. The CDR3 coding sequence is TGTGCCAGCAGCTTGCGCACAGCTTTATTAGGCTACACCTTC.

This clone has more than one count but fewer than ten. J is TRBJ1-4 and V is TRBV5-1; D may be TRBD1 (6 bases). Trimming left V 7 bases short and J 7 bases short, with 20 bases between. Germline values: CDR1 SGHRS, CDR2 YFSETQ. The CDR3 length is 15 residues. CDR3 in amino acids: CASGPGTQRGEKLFF. The CDR3 DNA is TGCGCCAGCGGACCCGGGACACAACGCGGTGAAAAACTGTTTTTT.

This clone was observed a handful of times. The same CDR3 can be traced to other DNA sequences in this sample. The chain combines TRBV19 with TRBJ2-1; 9 bases align to TRBD2. The CDR3 spans 15 residues. The germline V gene encodes CDR1 LNHDA and CDR2 SQIVND (reference sequence). Trimming took 4 bases from V and 4 from J; bases not matched to a gene: 5. The CDR3: CASSTSGRSYNEQFF. DNA of the CDR3: TGTGCCAGTAGTACCAGCGGGAGGTCGTACAATGAGCAGTTCTTC.

The V call is TRBV4-1, the J call TRBJ2-5; 7 bases fit TRBD2. The CDR3 is 15 residues long. Per the germline V gene, CDR1 is MGHRA and CDR2 is YSYEKL. After removal of 7 bases from V and 1 base from J, the junction contained 9 bases not matched to a gene. CDR3 nucleotide sequence: TGCGCCAGCACGCCCTGGGGGGGAGCCCAAGAGACCCAGTACTTC. The encoded protein is CASTPWGGAQETQYF.